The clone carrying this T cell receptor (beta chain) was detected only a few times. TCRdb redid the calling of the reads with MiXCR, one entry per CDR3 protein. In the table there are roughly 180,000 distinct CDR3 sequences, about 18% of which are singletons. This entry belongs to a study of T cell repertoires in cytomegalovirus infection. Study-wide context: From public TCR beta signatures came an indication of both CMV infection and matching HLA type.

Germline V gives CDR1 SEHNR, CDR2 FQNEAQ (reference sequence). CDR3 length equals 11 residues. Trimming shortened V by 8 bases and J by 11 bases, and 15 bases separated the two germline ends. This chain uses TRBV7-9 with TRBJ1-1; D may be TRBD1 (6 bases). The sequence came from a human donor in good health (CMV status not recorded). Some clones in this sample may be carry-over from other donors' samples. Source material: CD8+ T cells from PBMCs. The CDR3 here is CASQEQGTAFF. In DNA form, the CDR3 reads TGTGCCAGCCAAGAACAGGGCACGGCTTTCTTT. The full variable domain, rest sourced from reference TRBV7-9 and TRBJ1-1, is DTGVSQNPRHKITKRGQNVTFRCDPISEHNRLYWYRQTLGQGPEFLTYFQNEAQLEKSRLLSDRFSAERPKGSFSTLEIQRTEQGDSAMYLCASQEQGTAFFGQGTRLTVV.